Listed below are T cell receptor beta chains from one sample, sequenced in a study of T-cell reconstitution after alpha-beta-depleted transplantation in children. TCRdb reprocessed the PCR reads with MiXCR, giving one entry per CDR3 protein. Here the sample spans approximately 590,000 distinct CDR3 sequences, 10% being singletons. The sample consisted of PBMCs from the stem cell graft donor, taken from the stem cell graft. The receptors originated from a human donor who donated a stem cell graft to a child with acute myeloid leukemia. CDR3s include the opening cysteine and the closing phenylalanine or tryptophan. A D gene is named only where the DNA matches it firmly. Clone sizes are given selectively: once, few, many, or a class where the clone is expanded.

- TRBJ1-2 TRBV7-3 - CASSLSSVYGYTF TGTGCCAGCAGCTTAAGCAGCGTCTATGGCTACACCTTC
- TRBJ2-1 TRBV20-1 few CSAPDSGHPSTMRQFF TGCAGTGCTCCGGACTCAGGACACCCCTCTACAATGAGGCAGTTCTTC
TRBD1 TRBJ2-3 TRBV5-1 many CASSPGQLTDTQYF TGCGCCAGCAGCCCGGGACAGCTCACAGATACGCAGTATTTT
- TRBJ1-1 TRBV7-2 - CASSLVGGSQNTEAFF TGTGCCAGCAGCTTAGTTGGTGGCAGCCAGAACACTGAAGCTTTCTTT
- TRBJ2-7 TRBV12-3/TRBV12-4 many CASSTLSYEQYF TGTGCCAGCAGTACCCTCTCCTACGAGCAGTACTTC
- TRBJ1-2 TRBV4-2 - CASSQTSGGAVNGYTF TGTGCCAGCAGCCAGACGTCAGGAGGGGCGGTCAATGGCTACACCTTC
- TRBJ2-5 TRBV20-1 - CSANETPAQYF TGCAGTGCTAATGAGACCCCGGCCCAGTACTTC
- TRBJ2-1 TRBV20-1 - CSPGGGTYNEQFF TGCAGTCCCGGTGGGGGCACCTACAATGAGCAGTTCTTC
- TRBJ2-7 TRBV29-1 many CSVWRGSYEQYF TGCAGCGTTTGGAGGGGGTCCTACGAGCAGTACTTC
- TRBJ2-1 TRBV20-1 few CSARGGGGSYNEQFF TGCAGTGCTAGAGGTGGTGGCGGCTCCTACAATGAGCAGTTCTTC
TRBD2 TRBJ2-3 TRBV9 few CASSPTSGYTDTQYF TGTGCCAGCAGTCCCACTAGCGGCTACACAGATACGCAGTATTTT
TRBD2 TRBJ2-5 TRBV10-3 many CAISGTSGREETQYF TGTGCCATCAGTGGGACTAGCGGGAGGGAAGAGACCCAGTACTTC
TRBD2 TRBJ2-3 TRBV14 few CASSQGAGLAGDTQYF TGTGCCAGCAGCCAAGGTGCTGGACTAGCGGGAGATACGCAGTATTTT
- TRBJ2-5 TRBV14 many CASSQVTRVWTQYF TGTGCCAGCAGCCAAGTGACTCGCGTTTGGACCCAGTACTTC
- TRBJ2-5 TRBV9 few CASTMTGQETQYF TGTGCCAGCACGATGACGGGCCAAGAGACCCAGTACTTC
- TRBJ2-3 TRBV28 many CASTGRTDTQYF TGTGCCAGCACCGGGCGCACAGATACGCAGTATTTT
- TRBJ2-3 TRBV20-1 - CSAELQASDTQYF TGCAGTGCTGAGTTACAGGCATCAGATACGCAGTATTTT
TRBD1 TRBJ2-4 TRBV5-1 - CASSELTGTGVSIQYF TGCGCCAGCAGCGAACTAACCGGGACAGGGGTTTCCATTCAGTACTTC
TRBD2 TRBJ2-3 TRBV20-1 - CSARGPVAGGKTDTQYF TGCAGTGCTAGAGGCCCCGTAGCGGGAGGGAAGACAGATACGCAGTATTTT
TRBD2 TRBJ2-1 TRBV6-5 few CASRTGGLQFF TGTGCCAGCAGGACCGGGGGGTTGCAGTTCTTC
- TRBJ2-5 TRBV20-1 - CSAKDTGFLKTQYF TGCAGTGCTAAAGACACAGGGTTTTTAAAGACCCAGTACTTC
- TRBJ1-1 TRBV20-1 - CSASVPSRSTEAFF TGCAGTGCTAGCGTTCCGTCCCGGAGCACTGAAGCTTTCTTT
TRBD2 TRBJ2-7 TRBV28 - CASRTSGPPGQYF TGTGCCAGCAGGACTAGCGGGCCTCCGGGGCAGTACTTC
TRBD2 TRBJ2-1 TRBV6-1 many CASSGSSGMGNEQFF TGTGCCAGCAGTGGCTCTAGCGGGATGGGAAATGAGCAGTTCTTC
- TRBJ1-1 TRBV7-6 - CASSQDNGGLGAFF TGTGCCAGCAGCCAAGACAACGGGGGACTTGGAGCTTTCTTT
TRBD2 TRBJ2-1 TRBV28 - CASSLMGTSGASSYNEQFF TGTGCCAGCAGTTTAATGGGGACTAGCGGGGCCTCCTCCTACAATGAGCAGTTCTTC
TRBD1 TRBJ2-1 TRBV4-2 many CASSPQGQGNNEQFF TGTGCCAGCAGCCCACAGGGGCAGGGAAACAATGAGCAGTTCTTC
- TRBJ1-1 TRBV2 - CASSEEGGLDTEAFF TGTGCCAGCAGTGAAGAGGGGGGGCTGGACACTGAAGCTTTCTTT
- TRBJ2-5 TRBV5-1 many CASSLARETQYF TGTGCCAGCAGTTTAGCGCGGGAGACCCAGTACTTC
- TRBJ2-7 TRBV7-2 - CASTFRRLGTYEQYF TGTGCCAGCACCTTTCGGCGTTTGGGCACCTACGAGCAGTACTTC
- TRBJ2-1 TRBV7-9 - CASLGGDNEQFF TGTGCCAGCCTAGGGGGGGACAATGAGCAGTTCTTC
- TRBJ2-7 TRBV25-1 - CASRPSEGGFSEQYF TGTGCCAGCAGACCCTCTGAGGGGGGTTTCTCCGAGCAGTACTTC
- TRBJ1-4 TRBV12-3/TRBV12-4 few CASSLGGIDEKLFF TGTGCCAGCAGTTTGGGAGGGATAGATGAAAAACTGTTTTTT
- TRBJ1-1 TRBV5-4 - CASSLQRTGMNTEAFF TGTGCCAGCAGCCTTCAACGTACGGGGATGAACACTGAAGCTTTCTTT
- TRBJ2-3 TRBV6-1 many CASGRTSTDTQYF TGTGCCAGCGGTCGGACTAGCACAGATACGCAGTATTTT